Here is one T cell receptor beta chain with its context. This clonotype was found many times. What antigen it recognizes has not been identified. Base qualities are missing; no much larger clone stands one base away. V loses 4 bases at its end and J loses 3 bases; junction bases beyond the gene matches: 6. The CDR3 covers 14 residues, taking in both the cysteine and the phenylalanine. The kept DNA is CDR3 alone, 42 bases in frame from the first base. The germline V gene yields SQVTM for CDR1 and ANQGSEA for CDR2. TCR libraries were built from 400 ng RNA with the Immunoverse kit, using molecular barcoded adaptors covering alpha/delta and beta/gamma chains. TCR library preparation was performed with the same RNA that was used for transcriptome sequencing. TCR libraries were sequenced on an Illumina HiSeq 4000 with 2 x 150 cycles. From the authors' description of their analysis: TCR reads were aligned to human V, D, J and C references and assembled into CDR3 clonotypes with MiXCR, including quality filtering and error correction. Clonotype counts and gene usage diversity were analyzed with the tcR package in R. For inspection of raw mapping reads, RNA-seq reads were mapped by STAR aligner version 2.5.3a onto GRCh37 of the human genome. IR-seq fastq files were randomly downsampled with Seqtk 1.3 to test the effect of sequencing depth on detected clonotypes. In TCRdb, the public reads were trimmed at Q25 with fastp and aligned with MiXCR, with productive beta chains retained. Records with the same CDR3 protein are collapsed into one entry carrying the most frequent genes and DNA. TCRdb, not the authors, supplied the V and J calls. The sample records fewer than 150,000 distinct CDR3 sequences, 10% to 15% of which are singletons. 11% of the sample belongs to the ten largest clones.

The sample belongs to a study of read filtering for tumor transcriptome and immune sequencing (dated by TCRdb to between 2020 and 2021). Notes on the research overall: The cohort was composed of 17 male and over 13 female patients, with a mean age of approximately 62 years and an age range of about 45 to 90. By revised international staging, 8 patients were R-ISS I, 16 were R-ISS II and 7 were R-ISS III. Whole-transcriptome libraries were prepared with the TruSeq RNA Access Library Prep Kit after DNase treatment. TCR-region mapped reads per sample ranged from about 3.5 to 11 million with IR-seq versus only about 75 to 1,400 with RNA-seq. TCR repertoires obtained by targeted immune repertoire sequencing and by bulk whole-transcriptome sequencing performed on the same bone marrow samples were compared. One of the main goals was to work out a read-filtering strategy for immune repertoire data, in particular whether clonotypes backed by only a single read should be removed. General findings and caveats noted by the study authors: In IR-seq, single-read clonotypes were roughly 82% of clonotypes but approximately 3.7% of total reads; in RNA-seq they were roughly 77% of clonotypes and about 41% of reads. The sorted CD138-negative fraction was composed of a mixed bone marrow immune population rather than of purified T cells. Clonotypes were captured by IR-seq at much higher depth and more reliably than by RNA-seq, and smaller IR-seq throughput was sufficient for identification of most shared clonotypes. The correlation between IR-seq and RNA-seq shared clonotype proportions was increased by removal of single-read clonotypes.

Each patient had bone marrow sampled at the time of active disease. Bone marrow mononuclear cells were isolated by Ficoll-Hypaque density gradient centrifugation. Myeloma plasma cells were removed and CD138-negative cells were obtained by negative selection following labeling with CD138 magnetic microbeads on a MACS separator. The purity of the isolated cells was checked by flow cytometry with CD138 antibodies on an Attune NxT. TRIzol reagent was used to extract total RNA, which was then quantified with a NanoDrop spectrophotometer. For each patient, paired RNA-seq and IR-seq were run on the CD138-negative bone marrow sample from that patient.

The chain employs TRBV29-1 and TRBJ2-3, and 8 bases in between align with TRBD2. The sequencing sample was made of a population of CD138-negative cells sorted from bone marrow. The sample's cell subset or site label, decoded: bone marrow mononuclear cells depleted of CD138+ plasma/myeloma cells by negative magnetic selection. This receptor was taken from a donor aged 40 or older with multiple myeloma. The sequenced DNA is TGCAGCGTTGTAAGCGGGAGTACTACAGATACGCAGTATTTT. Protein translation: CSVVSGSTTDTQYF.